The rows below give T cell receptor beta chains drawn from one sample of a study of kidney transplant recipient with SARS-CoV-2 infection. TCRdb reprocessed the reads via MiXCR and lists one record per CDR3 protein. The table lists under 250,000 distinct CDR3 sequences, 29% of them singletons, with 6% to 8.5% in the top ten. The sequenced sample was a blood sample, obtained at baseline and around day 110 from a kidney transplant recipient. The receptors shown here come from a young adult male patient who had COVID-19 and was a kidney transplant recipient. The T cells may partly be graft donor cells. CDR3s include the opening cysteine and the closing phenylalanine or tryptophan. A D gene is named only where the DNA matches it firmly. Only part of the rows carry a size: once, few, many, or a class if the clone is expanded.

V: TRBV7-4; D: NA; size: many; J: TRBJ1-2; DNA: TGTGCCAGCAGCCGAGCTCGTTCAGCTCGAAAGACCTATGGCTACACCTTC; CDR3: CASSRARSARKTYGYTF
V: TRBV10-3; D: TRBD1; size: many; J: TRBJ1-6; DNA: TGTGCCATCAGTACCGGGACAGGGGAGGGTTCACCCCTCCACTTT; CDR3: CAISTGTGEGSPLHF
V: TRBV7-7; D: NA; size: many; J: TRBJ1-2; DNA: TGTGCCAGCAGCGCCCGTGGTAAGTGCCGAAAGACCTATGGCTACACCTTC; CDR3: CASSARGKCRKTYGYTF
V: TRBV27; D: NA; size: NA; J: TRBJ1-1; DNA: TGCGCCAGCAGTTTATCCGGTAGCACTGGAGCTTTCTTT; CDR3: CASSLSGSTGAFF
V: TRBV18; D: NA; size: NA; J: TRBJ1-1; DNA: TGTGCCAGCTCAGCACCATTAAGGGTGAACACTGAAGCTTTCTTT; CDR3: CASSAPLRVNTEAFF
V: TRBV7-8; D: NA; size: many; J: TRBJ2-2; DNA: TGTGCCAGTCCGGGGATAATCAACACCGGGGAGCTGTTTTTT; CDR3: CASPGIINTGELFF
V: TRBV14; D: TRBD1; size: many; J: TRBJ1-2; DNA: TGTGCCAGCAGCCACAGGACAGGGGGACATGGCTACACCTTC; CDR3: CASSHRTGGHGYTF
V: TRBV6-2/TRBV6-3; D: NA; size: NA; J: TRBJ2-2; DNA: TGTACCAGCAGTTACTCACGGAGCACCGGGGAGCTGTTTTTT; CDR3: CTSSYSRSTGELFF
V: TRBV5-4; D: NA; size: NA; J: TRBJ2-6; DNA: TGTGCCAGCAGCACCGGGTCCTTATTACTCTCTGGGGCCAACGTCCTGACTTTC; CDR3: CASSTGSLLLSGANVLTF
V: TRBV10-1; D: NA; size: many; J: TRBJ1-2; DNA: TGCGCCAGCAGTTCCCGGGAAAGATCGCGAAAGACCTATGGCTACACCTTC; CDR3: CASSSRERSRKTYGYTF
V: TRBV10-3; D: TRBD2; size: few; J: TRBJ2-3; DNA: TGTGCCATCTCCCTAGCGGGGGGGATCGGCACAGATACGCAGTATTTT; CDR3: CAISLAGGIGTDTQYF
V: TRBV6-2/TRBV6-3; D: NA; size: many; J: TRBJ1-6; DNA: TGTGCCAGCAGTTACTCGAGGGGGACATGGGTCTCCTATAATTCACCCCTCCACTTT; CDR3: CASSYSRGTWVSYNSPLHF
V: TRBV18; D: NA; size: many; J: TRBJ2-7; DNA: TGTGCCAGCTCAAGACCCGGGACTTTTCCCTCCTACGAGCAGTACTTC; CDR3: CASSRPGTFPSYEQYF
V: TRBV5-5; D: NA; size: many; J: TRBJ2-5; DNA: TGTGCCAGCAGCTTGGAGGGGAAAGAGACCCAGTACTTC; CDR3: CASSLEGKETQYF
V: TRBV20-1; D: NA; size: few; J: TRBJ2-5; DNA: TGCAGTGCTAGAGATTGGACAGTTCAGAAAGAGACCCAGTACTTC; CDR3: CSARDWTVQKETQYF
V: TRBV12-3/TRBV12-4; D: NA; size: NA; J: TRBJ1-2; DNA: TGTGCCAGCAGTGTTCACCACAGCTTCCGAGAGACCTATGGCTACACCTTC; CDR3: CASSVHHSFRETYGYTF
V: TRBV11-2; D: NA; size: NA; J: TRBJ2-1; DNA: TGTGTCAGCAGCCCCCTGTGGGGGCGACTAGGCTATGAGCAGTTCTTC; CDR3: CVSSPLWGRLGYEQFF
V: TRBV25-1; D: TRBD2; size: few; J: TRBJ2-2; DNA: TGTGCCAGCAGTGGGGGACTAGCGGGGAGGAACACCGGGGAGCTGTTTTTT; CDR3: CASSGGLAGRNTGELFF
V: TRBV5-1; D: NA; size: many; J: TRBJ2-4; DNA: TGCGCCAGCAGCTTGTCGACAGGAACCAAAAACATTCAGTACTTC; CDR3: CASSLSTGTKNIQYF
V: TRBV5-1; D: NA; size: NA; J: TRBJ2-5; DNA: TGCACCAGCAGCTTGGCCTTAGGACAGATCGAAAAGACCCAGTACTTC; CDR3: CTSSLALGQIEKTQYF
V: TRBV18; D: TRBD1; size: many; J: TRBJ1-5; DNA: TGTGCCAGCTCACTTGGACAGGGTGCACGGGCCCAGCATTTT; CDR3: CASSLGQGARAQHF
V: TRBV11-2; D: NA; size: many; J: TRBJ1-1; DNA: TGCGCCAGCAGCCCGGGGAACACTGAAGCTTTCTTT; CDR3: CASSPGNTEAFF
V: TRBV27; D: NA; size: few; J: TRBJ2-1; DNA: TGTGCCAGCAGTTCATGGCTAGGGGAGCAGTTCTTC; CDR3: CASSSWLGEQFF
V: TRBV12-3/TRBV12-4; D: TRBD1; size: many; J: TRBJ1-2; DNA: TGTGCCAGCAGCGGGACAGGGAAGCGCTATGGCTACACCTTC; CDR3: CASSGTGKRYGYTF
V: TRBV2; D: NA; size: many; J: TRBJ2-6; DNA: TGTGCCAGCAGGGCTACAAGCTCTGGGGCCAACGTCCTGACTTTC; CDR3: CASRATSSGANVLTF
V: TRBV27; D: TRBD1; size: many; J: TRBJ2-5; DNA: TGTGCCAGCAGTTTAAGGACAGGGGTACAAGAGACCCAGTACTTC; CDR3: CASSLRTGVQETQYF
V: TRBV19; D: NA; size: NA; J: TRBJ2-1; DNA: TGTGCCAGTAGTATCTCCGCGTCCAATGAGCAGTCCTTC; CDR3: CASSISASNEQSF
V: TRBV5-4; D: NA; size: many; J: TRBJ1-2; DNA: TGTGCCAGCGTTTCGGCCGTACCAGGAAAGACCTATGGCTACACCTTC; CDR3: CASVSAVPGKTYGYTF
V: TRBV7-2; D: NA; size: few; J: TRBJ1-2; DNA: TGTGCCAGCAGCCGACATAGCAGAGACGGAAAGACCTATGGCTACACCTTC; CDR3: CASSRHSRDGKTYGYTF
V: TRBV18; D: NA; size: NA; J: TRBJ2-6; DNA: TGTGCCAGCTCACCTGTTTCCCGGCGGGAAAGCTCTGGGGCCAACGTCCTGACTTTC; CDR3: CASSPVSRRESSGANVLTF
V: TRBV6-6; D: NA; size: many; J: TRBJ1-4; DNA: TGTGCCAGCAGTCTGCAGGAGGGAAAACTGTTTTTT; CDR3: CASSLQEGKLFF
V: TRBV7-2; D: TRBD1; size: many; J: TRBJ1-5; DNA: TGTGCCAGCAGCCGGGACAGCCCCAATAGCAATCAGCCCCAGCATTTT; CDR3: CASSRDSPNSNQPQHF
V: TRBV11-2; D: TRBD1; size: many; J: TRBJ2-3; DNA: TGTGCCAGCAGCTTAGGGACAGGGGGCGCAGATACGCAGTATTTT; CDR3: CASSLGTGGADTQYF
V: TRBV14; D: TRBD1; size: many; J: TRBJ1-3; DNA: TGTGCCAGCAGCCGTGGACAGGGAAAAGGAAACACCATATATTTT; CDR3: CASSRGQGKGNTIYF
V: TRBV6-5; D: NA; size: NA; J: TRBJ2-7; DNA: TGTACCAGCAGTTACTCGGGGCAGGGGATCGGCTACGAGCAGTACTTC; CDR3: CTSSYSGQGIGYEQYF
V: TRBV5-8; D: NA; size: many; J: TRBJ1-2; DNA: TGTGCCAGCCCTAGCCCTCATCCACGAAAGACCTATGGCTACACCTTC; CDR3: CASPSPHPRKTYGYTF
V: TRBV18; D: TRBD1; size: many; J: TRBJ2-1; DNA: TGTGCCAGCTCACCGGCAGGGGGTTCGGGTGAGCAGTTCTTC; CDR3: CASSPAGGSGEQFF
V: TRBV20-1; D: NA; size: NA; J: TRBJ1-5; DNA: TGCAGTGCTAGAGTCGGAGGGGAGAGAAGCAATCAGACCCAGCATTTT; CDR3: CSARVGGERSNQTQHF
V: TRBV6-8; D: NA; size: many; J: TRBJ1-2; DNA: TGTGCCAGCAGTGTGGATCTACGCTCTAGAAAGACCTATGGCTACACCTTC; CDR3: CASSVDLRSRKTYGYTF
V: TRBV3-1; D: TRBD2; size: many; J: TRBJ2-1; DNA: TGTGCCAGCAGCCGACTAGCGGGAGGCTACAATGAGCAGTTCTTC; CDR3: CASSRLAGGYNEQFF
V: TRBV24-1; D: NA; size: NA; J: TRBJ2-3; DNA: TGTGCCACCAGTGGGGGTATAACGCAGTATTTT; CDR3: CATSGGITQYF
V: TRBV24-1; D: NA; size: NA; J: TRBJ2-1; DNA: TGTGCCACCAGTGATCTTCATAGGGTCGGCTCCTACAATGAGCAGTTCTTC; CDR3: CATSDLHRVGSYNEQFF
V: TRBV27; D: TRBD2; size: NA; J: TRBJ2-3; DNA: TGTGCCAGCAGCTACGGGACTAGCGGGGCCGATACGCAGTATTTT; CDR3: CASSYGTSGADTQYF
V: TRBV6-1; D: TRBD1; size: many; J: TRBJ2-1; DNA: TGTGCCAGCAGTGAAAAGGGGGCAGACTACAATGAGCAGTTCTTC; CDR3: CASSEKGADYNEQFF
V: TRBV5-6; D: NA; size: many; J: TRBJ1-5; DNA: TGTGCCAGCAGCTTGGCGGGGGCAGGTCAACAGCCCCAGCATTTT; CDR3: CASSLAGAGQQPQHF
V: TRBV6-1; D: NA; size: many; J: TRBJ1-2; DNA: TGTGCCAGCAGTAATTCTTGCTCTATGCGAAAGACCTATGGCTACACCTTC; CDR3: CASSNSCSMRKTYGYTF